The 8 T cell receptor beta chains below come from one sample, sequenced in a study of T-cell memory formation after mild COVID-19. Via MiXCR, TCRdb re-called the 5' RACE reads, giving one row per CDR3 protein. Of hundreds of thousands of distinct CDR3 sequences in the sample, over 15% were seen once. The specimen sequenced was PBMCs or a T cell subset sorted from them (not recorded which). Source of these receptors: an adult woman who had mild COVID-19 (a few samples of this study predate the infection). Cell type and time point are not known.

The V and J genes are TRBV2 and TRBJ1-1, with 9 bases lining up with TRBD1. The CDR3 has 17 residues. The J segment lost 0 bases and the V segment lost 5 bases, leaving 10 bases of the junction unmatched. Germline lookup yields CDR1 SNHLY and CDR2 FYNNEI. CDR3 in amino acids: CASSQTGGYIMNTEAFF. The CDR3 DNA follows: TGTGCCAGCAGTCAGACAGGGGGTTATATCATGAACACTGAAGCTTTCTTT.

CDR3 region: CASSAAGGTEAFF. The CDR3 coding sequence is TGTGCCAGCAGTGCGGCGGGGGGTACTGAAGCTTTCTTT. The J gene is TRBJ1-1, the V gene TRBV12-3 or TRBV12-4; D perhaps matches TRBD1 (5 bases). This CDR3 contains 13 residues. V gave up 5 bases and J gave up 5 bases, with 12 bases separating them.

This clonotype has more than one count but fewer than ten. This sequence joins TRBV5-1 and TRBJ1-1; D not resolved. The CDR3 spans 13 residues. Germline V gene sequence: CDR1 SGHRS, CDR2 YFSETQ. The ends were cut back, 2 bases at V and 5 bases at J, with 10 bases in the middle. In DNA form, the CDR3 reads TGCGCCAGCAGCTTTGAGGGCGGGACTGAAGCTTTCTTT. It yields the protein CASSFEGGTEAFF.

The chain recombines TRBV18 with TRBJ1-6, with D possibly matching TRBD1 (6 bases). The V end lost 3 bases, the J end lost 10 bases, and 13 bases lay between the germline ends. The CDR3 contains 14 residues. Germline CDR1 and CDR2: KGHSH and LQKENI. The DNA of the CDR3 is TGTGCCAGCTCACCCTACAGGGACGGGTCACCCCTCCACTTT. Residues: CASSPYRDGSPLHF.

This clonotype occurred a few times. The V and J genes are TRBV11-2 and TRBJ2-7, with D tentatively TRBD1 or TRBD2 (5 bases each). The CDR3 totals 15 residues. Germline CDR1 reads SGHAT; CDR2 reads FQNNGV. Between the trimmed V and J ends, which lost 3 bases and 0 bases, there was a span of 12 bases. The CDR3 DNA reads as TGTGCCAGCAGCTTCAGGGCGAGGGACTCCTACGAGCAGTACTTC. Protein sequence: CASSFRARDSYEQYF.

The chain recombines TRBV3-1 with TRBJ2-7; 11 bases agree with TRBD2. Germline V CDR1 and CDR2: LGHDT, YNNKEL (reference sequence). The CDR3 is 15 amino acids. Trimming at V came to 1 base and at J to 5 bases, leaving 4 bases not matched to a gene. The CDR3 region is CASSQVTSGSNEQYF. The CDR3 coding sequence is TGTGCCAGCAGCCAAGTTACTAGCGGGAGCAACGAGCAGTACTTC.

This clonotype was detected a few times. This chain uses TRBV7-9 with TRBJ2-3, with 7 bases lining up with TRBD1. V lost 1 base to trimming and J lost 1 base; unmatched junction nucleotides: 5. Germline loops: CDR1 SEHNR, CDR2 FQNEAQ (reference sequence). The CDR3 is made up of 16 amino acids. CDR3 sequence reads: CASSLEGTVGTDTQYF. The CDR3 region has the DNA TGTGCCAGCAGCTTAGAGGGGACAGTCGGCACAGATACGCAGTATTTT.

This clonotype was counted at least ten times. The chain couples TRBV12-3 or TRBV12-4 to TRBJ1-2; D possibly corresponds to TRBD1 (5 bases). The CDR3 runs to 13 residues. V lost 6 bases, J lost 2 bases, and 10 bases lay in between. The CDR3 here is CASRRDLNYGYTF. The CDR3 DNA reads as TGTGCCAGCAGAAGGGACTTAAACTATGGCTACACCTTC.